The clone carrying this T cell receptor (beta chain) showed up just a few times. Extraction of total RNA was performed on unfractionated whole blood. This sample is part of a study of human T cells and chemical hapten exposure. Single cDNA molecules in the library carried unique molecular identifiers attached during preparation. MiXCR was run by TCRdb on the 5' RACE reads, yielding one entry per CDR3 protein. The table lists under 150,000 distinct CDR3 sequences, around a fifth of them singletons. The clonotype was recovered from a human donor in good health.

The CDR3 bases are TGCGCCAGCAGCCAAGCTAGTATGTTTGCCGGGGAGCTGTTTTTT. This gives the protein CASSQASMFAGELFF. The chain has TRBV4-1 and TRBJ2-2; D gene uncertain. The CDR3 spans 15 residues. V was clipped by 1 base and J by 6 bases, with 12 bases between them. The V gene's germline CDR1 is MGHRA and CDR2 YSYEKL.